These 10 T cell receptor beta chains came from one sample sequenced in a study of CD8+ T cells in alopecia areata. Extracted RNA was reverse transcribed, and the resulting cDNA served as sequencing template. The assay was immunoSEQ multiplex PCR, and TCRdb's table has in-frame clones only and misses some. The sample has about 200,000 clones; 45% to 75% are singletons. Regarding treatment: oral pan-JAK inhibitor, 5-10 mg twice daily. Material: CD4+ T cells sorted from blood, obtained at week 4, from a patient treated with tofacitinib. These TCRs come from a human donor with alopecia areata.

V gene TRBV2 combines with J gene TRBJ2-5; D is uncertain. The CDR3 length is 11 residues. Trimming removed 5 bases from V and 0 bases from J, with 1 base in between. The germline V gene has CDR1 SNHLY and CDR2 FYNNEI. The CDR3 spells CASSNQETQYF. CDR3 nucleotide sequence: TGTGCCAGCAGTAACCAAGAGACCCAGTACTTC.

The chain combines TRBV29-1 with TRBJ1-1; D gene unclear. V lost 5 bases and J 1 base, leaving 17 bases between the germline ends. Germline lookup yields CDR1 SQVTM and CDR2 ANQGSEA. CDR3 length: 15 residues. Here the CDR3 DNA reads TGCAGCGTTCTCCCGCCGATCCGACGGAACACTGAAGCTTTCTTT. Translation gives CSVLPPIRRNTEAFF.

This clone was seen only a few times. This chain joins TRBV7-3 and TRBJ2-1; a weak D match, TRBD2 (5 bases). Germline V lookup: CDR1 SGHTA, CDR2 FQGTGA. There are 15 residues in the CDR3. The ends were cut back, 1 base at V and 8 bases at J, with 15 bases in the middle. The CDR3 nucleotides read TGTGCCAGCAGCTTAAGCCCAACGGGGTACGATGAGCAGTTCTTC. Translating it yields CASSLSPTGYDEQFF.

The chain is built from TRBV5-1 and TRBJ1-6; 11 bases are a match to TRBD1. Looked up from germline, CDR1 is SGHRS and CDR2 is YFSETQ. J lost 10 bases, V lost 7 bases, and 7 bases had no gene match. The CDR3 runs 14 residues. In nucleotides, the CDR3 is TGCGCCAGCCGTGGGACAGGGGGAGGGTCACCCCTCCACTTT. Translating gives CASRGTGGGSPLHF.

The chain combines TRBV28 with TRBJ2-2; TRBD1 matches 7 bases. In germline, CDR1 is MDHEN, CDR2 SYDVKM. CDR3 size: 14 residues. V lost 3 bases to trimming and J lost 4 bases; unmatched junction nucleotides: 2. This chain's CDR3 is CASSFTGATGELFF. CDR3 in DNA: TGTGCCAGCAGTTTTACAGGGGCCACCGGGGAGCTGTTTTTT.

The V call is TRBV30, the J call TRBJ2-5; D is possibly TRBD2 (5 bases). CDR3 length: 13 amino acids. Germline CDR1 is GTSNPN and CDR2 is SVGIG (reference sequence). V lost 6 bases to trimming and J lost 4 bases, with 15 bases between them. This CDR3 is CACRSEGRETQYF. The CDR3 DNA reads TGTGCCTGCCGCTCTGAGGGCAGAGAGACCCAGTACTTC.

There are a few counts of this clone. The V call is TRBV2, the J call TRBJ2-7, with D unclear. Per the germline V gene, CDR1 is SNHLY and CDR2 is FYNNEI. Deletions cut 3 bases from V and 5 bases from J, with 5 bases between. This CDR3 has 11 residues. Written as DNA, the CDR3 is TGTGCCAGCAGTGATTTGGACGAGCAGTACTTC. Its translation: CASSDLDEQYF.

J is TRBJ2-3 and V is TRBV4-1; TRBD1 or TRBD2 may be the D gene (5 bases each). Looked up from germline, CDR1 is MGHRA and CDR2 is YSYEKL. The CDR3 runs to 17 residues. The V end was cut by 3 bases, the J end by 1 base, with 17 bases between. As DNA, the CDR3 is TGCGCCAGCAGCCACTCCGGGGCCGGAGGTGGCACAGATACGCAGTATTTT. Translation gives CASSHSGAGGGTDTQYF.

The V gene is TRBV4-2, the J gene TRBJ1-6; no reliable D call. The V end lost 0 bases, the J end lost 8 bases, and 5 bases lay between the germline ends. The CDR3 length is 13 residues. From germline, CDR1 is LGHNA and CDR2 YNFKEQ. CDR3 sequence: CASSQEPDSPLHF. The DNA for the CDR3 is TGTGCCAGCAGCCAAGAACCGGATTCACCCCTCCACTTT.

The chain is built from TRBV6-5 and TRBJ1-2; perhaps TRBD1 as D (6 bases). Trimming stripped 7 bases from V and 5 bases from J, with 11 bases between. This CDR3 spans 12 amino acids. Germline CDR1 is MNHEY and CDR2 is SVGAGI. The CDR3 is CASTQGWYGYTF. CDR3 sequence (DNA): TGTGCCAGCACCCAGGGGTGGTATGGCTACACCTTC.